What follows is one T cell receptor beta chain and its context. Its antigen is not known. The V gene's germline CDR1 is SEHNR and CDR2 FQNEAQ (reference sequence). The CDR3 has 19 amino acids. V was clipped by 4 bases and J by 4 bases; unmatched bases: 16. This entry comes from a study of cytomegalovirus exposure and HLA in healthy donors. Study-wide results and caveats: Under in vitro conditions, a few CMV-associated chains were confirmed as specific for CMV antigens. Subsequent analysis revealed that first-cohort TCR clusters tended to co-occur in the 120 or so validation repertoires.

The repertoire was sequenced with immunoSEQ multiplex PCR; TCRdb's copy has only in-frame clones and lacks some. This repertoire shows about 140,000 clones, roughly nine tenths found once; its top ten account for less than 3.5%. Donors came from a validation cohort of some 130 subjects, distinct from the first 666-subject cohort. This clonotype originated in a man aged 18 to 30 in good health and CMV-seronegative. The sequenced material came from PBMCs. This chain links TRBV7-9 with TRBJ2-7; 13 nucleotides match TRBD2. The CDR3 reads CASSSLPGLAGSVWYEQYF. The CDR3, as DNA: TGTGCCAGCAGCTCATTGCCGGGACTAGCGGGATCGGTTTGGTACGAGCAGTACTTC.